The clone carrying this T cell receptor (beta chain) was observed a single time. This sample stems from a study of blood T cell repertoires in COVID-19. About the research overall: From the United States, Italy and Spain came samples of acute and convalescent COVID-19. T cells, B-cell-depleted T cells, or PBMCs supplied cDNA or gDNA.

Authors' data handling: Estimates of nucleated cell counts were drawn from the amplification of reference gene primers. Some clones are missing from TCRdb's copy, which holds only in-frame ones; the method was immunoSEQ multiplex PCR. V, J and clone size were drawn from that table, and D and trimming were deduced from the DNA. The sample consists of more than 100,000 clones, 85% to 90% of them appearing once. The J segment lost 0 bases and the V segment lost 2 bases, leaving 2 bases of the junction unmatched. The germline gives CDR1 LNHDA, CDR2 SQIVND (reference sequence). The CDR3 runs to 15 residues.

The chain joins TRBV19 to TRBJ2-3; 7 bases agree with TRBD2. Sequencing used peripheral blood. This TCR derives from a human donor in a cohort sampled during active COVID-19. The CDR3 bases are TGTGCCAGTAGTATACGACTAGCAAGCACAGATACGCAGTATTTT. Translating gives CASSIRLASTDTQYF.